This T cell receptor (beta chain) is from a study of blood T cell repertoires in COVID-19. Study as a whole: Acute and convalescent COVID-19 specimens originated in the United States, Italy and Spain.

Looked up from germline, CDR1 is SGHNT and CDR2 is YYREEE (reference sequence). The V and J ends lost 1 base and 7 bases, in that order; junction bases with no gene match: 5. This CDR3 spans 14 amino acids. The protocol was immunoSEQ multiplex PCR, while the TCRdb copy is restricted to in-frame clones and leaves out a portion. This sample has over 120,000 clones; roughly 80% occur once, and the top ten carry more than 2.5%. Sequencing was performed on peripheral blood. The chain recombines TRBV5-4 with TRBJ2-1, with 7 bases fitting TRBD1. This sequence was found in a woman aged 80 or older with acute or convalescent COVID-19. The CDR3 DNA follows: TGTGCCAGCAGCTTGAGAACAGGGGTGAATGAGCAGTTCTTC. Protein product: CASSLRTGVNEQFF.